This T cell receptor (beta chain) was sequenced during a study of CD8 T cells in ankylosing spondylitis (dated by TCRdb to about 2017). Regarding the study in general: To find TCR variants linked to disease, the study profiled T cell receptor beta repertoires in ankylosing spondylitis patients and healthy donors. The full study cohort comprised 20 to 30 ankylosing spondylitis patients and about a hundred healthy donors. Peripheral blood was sampled, and synovial fluid was also collected from ankylosing spondylitis patients.

As encoded in the germline V gene, CDR1 is SGHAT while CDR2 is FQNNGV. The CDR3 contains 18 residues, cysteine and phenylalanine counted. Kept here is only the CDR3 DNA, which spans 54 bases and is read in frame from base 1. The V end loses 5 bases and the J end loses 1 base, and a stretch of 22 bases separates them. Regarding this clonotype: Its antigen has not been determined. No much larger clone exists at a distance of one base, and base qualities are not known.

Overall study results and their limits: Some motif variants were previously reported in synovial fluid and blood of reactive arthritis patients, suggesting common disease-initiation mechanisms. The disease-linked clones were reported as significantly enriched in matched synovial fluid samples from ankylosing spondylitis patients. A TCR beta motif made up of several highly homologous amino acid variants appeared to be characteristic of blood from ankylosing spondylitis patients. In peripheral blood, the disease-linked clones were found at relatively low frequencies and had a CD8+ phenotype.

Sequencing relied on an Illumina HiSeq 2500. TCR beta libraries were prepared by quantitative 5'-RACE with molecular barcodes. The study's own analysis went as follows. Disease-linked TCR variants were identified with a new computational method built on a probabilistic model of VDJ rearrangement. Starting from the raw public reads, TCRdb applied fastp trimming at Q25, assembled clones with MiXCR and retained in-frame beta chains. Duplicate CDR3 protein sequences are folded into a single record with the most common DNA and genes. Clone size and V and J calls follow TCRdb, not the original study. The sample profile shows about 400,000 distinct CDR3 sequences; 20% to 25% of them were found once. Of the sample, about 16% falls within the top ten clones.

Sample: blood, either unsorted or a sorted T cell fraction (not recorded which). This sequence was found in a male donor with ankylosing spondylitis. The rearranged chain carries TRBV11-2 and TRBJ2-3; possibly the D gene is TRBD2, per 6 matching bases. The nucleotide sequence reads as follows: TGTGCCAGCAGCCTAGGGGTATCGCGGGATAGCGGCACAGATACGCAGTATTTT. Its protein product is CASSLGVSRDSGTDTQYF.